A selection of T cell receptor beta chains follows, all from one sample in a study of blood T cell repertoires in COVID-19. The data were produced by immunoSEQ multiplex PCR, yet TCRdb's version contains in-frame clones alone and is incomplete. The data contain about 200,000 clones, around nine tenths of them singletons. What was sequenced was peripheral blood. The receptors come from a man between 18 and 29 years old with active or convalescent COVID-19. Both conserved end residues are part of each CDR3.

v_call cdr3_aa
TRBV30 CAWKWVGSDTQYF
TRBV18 CASSPLTGGADGYTF
TRBV5-1 CASSFTMNTGELFF
TRBV6-6 CASTLGGENNYGYTF
TRBV4-3 CASSQSDRAQPQHF
TRBV15 CATSSHLARGRGYEQYF
TRBV6-1 CASSESFRLNTEAFF
TRBV9 CASSVGLSQGNTEAFF
TRBV6-2/TRBV6-3 CASSQRLAGLYEQYF
TRBV5-8 CASSFAPGILYGYTF
TRBV7-9 CASSPPAGHTDTQYF
TRBV2 CASSEYEGGYQNGYTF
TRBV20-1 CSASEASRVQRGEQFF
TRBV7-3 CASSSSGRWTGELFF
TRBV5-1 CASSPTGGGNQPQHF
TRBV6-6 CASSYSRGIQETQYF
TRBV19 CASSSRTGINSPLHF
TRBV28 CASSPTGIPSRSIQPQHF
TRBV5-4 CASSLQSHGGYGYTF
TRBV30 CAWSVQGEGRYHFQPQHF
TRBV20-1 CSARGDNEQFF
TRBV5-1 CASSFTGVGTEAFF
TRBV13 CASSLGQGTMNTEAFF
TRBV7-9 CASSSGDRAGSPLHF
TRBV14 CASSQDVGGGGTDTQYF
TRBV27 CASSEGTSGVDEQYF
TRBV6-5 CASSYTNSNQPQHF
TRBV9 CASSGTGTDKETQYF
TRBV2 CASKRQAHSPLHF
TRBV7-9 CASSLAGRNYEQYF
TRBV28 CATQGLADASTDTQYF
TRBV6-1 CASSERQGLETQYF
TRBV30 CAWSHRRPDTQYF
TRBV29-1 CSHTRPGEDTQYF
TRBV9 CASSASRGANVLTF
TRBV6-2/TRBV6-3 CASSLRQGAQETQYF
TRBV7-6 CASSSLNTGELFF
TRBV5-4 CASSSGTSGNTGELFF
TRBV11-3 CASSKSGGTDTQYF
TRBV27 CASSLSQGREQYF
TRBV28 CASIALANTGELFF
TRBV30 CAWGGQAGGGYTF
TRBV7-6 CASSLAVAASTDTQYF
TRBV4-1 CASSPERGGRDEQFF
TRBV2 CASSRLAGVNEQYF
TRBV7-9 CASSLGTVRTDTQYF
TRBV4-3 CASSQGRGIGANVLTF
TRBV27 CASSLPGTNTGELFF
TRBV2 CASRVGQAADTQYF
TRBV5-1 CASSLAGAEQFF
TRBV7-6 CASSSLAGGITDTQYF
TRBV24-1 CATSELNGETQYF
TRBV2 CASRGLAGGPFSFF
TRBV28 CASMPAVGLEGSPLHF
TRBV3-1/TRBV3-2 CASSQGGTRRQYF
TRBV10-3 CAISEASRGAGYGYTF
TRBV30 CAWSVRQVSTEAFF
TRBV30 CAWKDGGNSPLHF